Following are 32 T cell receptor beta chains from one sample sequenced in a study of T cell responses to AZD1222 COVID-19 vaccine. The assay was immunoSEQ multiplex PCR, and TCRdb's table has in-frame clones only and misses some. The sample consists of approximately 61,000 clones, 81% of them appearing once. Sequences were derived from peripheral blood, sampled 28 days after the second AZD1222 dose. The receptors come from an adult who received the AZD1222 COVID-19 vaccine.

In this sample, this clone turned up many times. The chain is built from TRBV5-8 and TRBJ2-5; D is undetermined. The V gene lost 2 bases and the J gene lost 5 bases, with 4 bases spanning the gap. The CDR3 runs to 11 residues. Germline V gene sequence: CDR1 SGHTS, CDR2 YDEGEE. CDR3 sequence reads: CASSFSETQYF. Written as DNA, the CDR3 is TGTGCCAGCAGCTTCTCTGAGACCCAGTACTTC.

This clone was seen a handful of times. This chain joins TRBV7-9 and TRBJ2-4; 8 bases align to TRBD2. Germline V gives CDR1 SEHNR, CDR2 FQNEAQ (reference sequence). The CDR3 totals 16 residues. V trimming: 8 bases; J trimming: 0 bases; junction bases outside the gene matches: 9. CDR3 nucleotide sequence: TGTGCCAGCGGCGGGACTAGTGGCATAGCCAAAAACATTCAGTACTTC. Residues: CASGGTSGIAKNIQYF. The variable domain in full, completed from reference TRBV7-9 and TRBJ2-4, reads DTGVSQNPRHKITKRGQNVTFRCDPISEHNRLYWYRQTLGQGPEFLTYFQNEAQLEKSRLLSDRFSAERPKGSFSTLEIQRTEQGDSAMYLCASGGTSGIAKNIQYFGAGTRLSVL.

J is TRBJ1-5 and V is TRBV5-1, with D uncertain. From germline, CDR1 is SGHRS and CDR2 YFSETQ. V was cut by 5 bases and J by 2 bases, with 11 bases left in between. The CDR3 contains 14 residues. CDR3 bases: TGCGCCAGCAGTCTAAACAGCGGCAATCAGCCCCAGCATTTT. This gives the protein CASSLNSGNQPQHF.

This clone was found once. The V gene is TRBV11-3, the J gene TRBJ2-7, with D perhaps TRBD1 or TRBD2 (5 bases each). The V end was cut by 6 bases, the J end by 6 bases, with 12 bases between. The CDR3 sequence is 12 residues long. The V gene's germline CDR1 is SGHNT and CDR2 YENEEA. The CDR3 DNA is TGTGCCAGCAGTCGGGACGGGACCGAGCAGTACTTC. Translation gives CASSRDGTEQYF.

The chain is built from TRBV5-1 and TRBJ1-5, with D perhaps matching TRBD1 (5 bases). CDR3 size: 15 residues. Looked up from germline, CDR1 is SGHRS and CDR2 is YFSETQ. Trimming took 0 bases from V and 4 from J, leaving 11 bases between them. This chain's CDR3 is CASSLGDSVNQPQHF. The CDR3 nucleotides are TGCGCCAGCAGCTTGGGCGACAGCGTGAATCAGCCCCAGCATTTT.

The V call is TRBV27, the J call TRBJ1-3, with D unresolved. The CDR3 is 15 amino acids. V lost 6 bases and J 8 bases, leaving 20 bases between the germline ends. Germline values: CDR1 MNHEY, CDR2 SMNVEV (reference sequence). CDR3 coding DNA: TGTGCCAGCAGCCCTTCACAGTTCCTTTTAGACACCATATATTTT. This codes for CASSPSQFLLDTIYF.

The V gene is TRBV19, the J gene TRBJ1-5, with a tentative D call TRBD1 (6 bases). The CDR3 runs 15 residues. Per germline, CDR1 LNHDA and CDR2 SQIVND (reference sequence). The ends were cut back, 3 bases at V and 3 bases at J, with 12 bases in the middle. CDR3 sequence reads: CASSISDSHNQPQHF. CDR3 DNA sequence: TGTGCCAGTAGTATCTCGGACAGCCACAATCAGCCCCAGCATTTT.

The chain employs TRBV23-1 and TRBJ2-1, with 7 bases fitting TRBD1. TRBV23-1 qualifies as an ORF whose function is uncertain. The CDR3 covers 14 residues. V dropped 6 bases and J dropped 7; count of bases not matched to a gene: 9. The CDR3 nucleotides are TGCGCCAGCAGCCGCCACGTACAGGGGAATGAGCAGTTCTTC. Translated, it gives CASSRHVQGNEQFF.

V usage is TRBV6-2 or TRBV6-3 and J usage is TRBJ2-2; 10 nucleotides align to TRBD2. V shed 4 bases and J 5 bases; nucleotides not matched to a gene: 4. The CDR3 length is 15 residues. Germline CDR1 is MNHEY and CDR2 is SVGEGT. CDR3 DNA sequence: TGTGCCAGCAGTTTCTTACTAGCGGGGACCGGGGAGCTGTTTTTT. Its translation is CASSFLLAGTGELFF.

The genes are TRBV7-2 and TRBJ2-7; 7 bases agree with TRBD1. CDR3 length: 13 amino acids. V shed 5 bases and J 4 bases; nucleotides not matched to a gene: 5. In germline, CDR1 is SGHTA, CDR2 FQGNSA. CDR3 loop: CASSKGQSYEQYF. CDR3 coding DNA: TGTGCCAGCAGCAAGGGACAGTCTTACGAGCAGTACTTC.

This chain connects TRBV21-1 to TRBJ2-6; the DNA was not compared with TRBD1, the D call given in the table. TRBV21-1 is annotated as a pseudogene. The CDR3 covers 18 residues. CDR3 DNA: TGTGCCAGCAGCGGACTGGGGACAGGGATCGCTGGGGCCAACGTCCTGACTTTC. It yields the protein CASSGLGTGIAGANVLTF.

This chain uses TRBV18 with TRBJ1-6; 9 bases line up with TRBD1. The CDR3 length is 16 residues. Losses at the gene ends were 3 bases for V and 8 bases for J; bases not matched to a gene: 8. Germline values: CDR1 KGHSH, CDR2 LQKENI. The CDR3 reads CASSPSGQGLYSPLHF. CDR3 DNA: TGTGCCAGCTCACCTTCAGGACAGGGGTTATATTCACCCCTCCACTTT. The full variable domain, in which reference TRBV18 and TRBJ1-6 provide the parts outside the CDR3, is NAGVMQNPRHLVRRRGQEARLRCSPMKGHSHVYWYRQLPEEGLKFMVYLQKENIIDESGMPKERFSAEFPKEGPSILRIQQVVRGDSAAYFCASSPSGQGLYSPLHFGNGTRLTVT.

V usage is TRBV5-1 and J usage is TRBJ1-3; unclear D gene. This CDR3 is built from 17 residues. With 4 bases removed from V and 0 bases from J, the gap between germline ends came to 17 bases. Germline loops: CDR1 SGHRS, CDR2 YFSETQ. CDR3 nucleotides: TGCGCCAGCAGCATCGCCCCACGGCCGGACTCTGGAAACACCATATATTTT. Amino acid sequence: CASSIAPRPDSGNTIYF.

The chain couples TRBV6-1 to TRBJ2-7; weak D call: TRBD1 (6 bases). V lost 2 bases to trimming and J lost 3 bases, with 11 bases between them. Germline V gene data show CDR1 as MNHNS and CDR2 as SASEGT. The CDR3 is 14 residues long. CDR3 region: CASSETQGDYEQYF. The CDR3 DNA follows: TGTGCCAGCAGTGAAACACAGGGTGACTACGAGCAGTACTTC.

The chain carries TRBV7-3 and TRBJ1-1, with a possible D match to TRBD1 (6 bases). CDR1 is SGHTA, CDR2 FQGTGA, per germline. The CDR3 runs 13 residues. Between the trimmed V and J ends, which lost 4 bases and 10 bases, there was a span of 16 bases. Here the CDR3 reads CASSSGGGRGAFF. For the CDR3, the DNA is TGTGCCAGCAGCTCCGGAGGGGGACGTGGAGCTTTCTTT. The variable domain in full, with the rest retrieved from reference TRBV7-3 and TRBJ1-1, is GAGVSQTPSNKVTEKGKYVELRCDPISGHTALYWYRQSLGQGPEFLIYFQGTGAADDSGLPNDRFFAVRPEGSVSTLKIQRTERGDSAVYLCASSSGGGRGAFFGQGTRLTVV.

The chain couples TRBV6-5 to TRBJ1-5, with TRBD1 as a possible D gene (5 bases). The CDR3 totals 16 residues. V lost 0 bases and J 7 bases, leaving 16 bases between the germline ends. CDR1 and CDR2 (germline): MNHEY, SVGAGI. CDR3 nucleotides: TGTGCCAGCAGTTACTCGGGGTCCGGTGGGGGGCAGCCCCAGCATTTT. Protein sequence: CASSYSGSGGGQPQHF.

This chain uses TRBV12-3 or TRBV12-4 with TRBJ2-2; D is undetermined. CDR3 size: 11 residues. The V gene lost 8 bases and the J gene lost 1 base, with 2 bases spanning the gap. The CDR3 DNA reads TGTGCCAGCCAGAACACCGGGGAGCTGTTTTTT. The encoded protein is CASQNTGELFF.

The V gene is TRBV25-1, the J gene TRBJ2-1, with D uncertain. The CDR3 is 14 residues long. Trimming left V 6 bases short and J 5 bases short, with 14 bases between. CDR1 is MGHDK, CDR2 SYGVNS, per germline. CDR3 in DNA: TGTGCCAGCAGCCAAGAATTAAAAGACAATGAGCAGTTCTTC. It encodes CASSQELKDNEQFF. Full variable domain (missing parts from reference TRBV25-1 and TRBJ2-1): EADIYQTPRYLVIGTGKKITLECSQTMGHDKMYWYQQDPGMELHLIHYSYGVNSTEKGDLSSESTVSRIRTEHFPLTLESARPSHTSQYLCASSQELKDNEQFFGPGTRLTVL.

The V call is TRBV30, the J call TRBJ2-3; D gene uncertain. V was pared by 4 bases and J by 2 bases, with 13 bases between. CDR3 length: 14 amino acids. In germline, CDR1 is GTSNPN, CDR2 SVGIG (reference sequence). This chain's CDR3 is CAWTAYEFTDTQYF. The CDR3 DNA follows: TGTGCCTGGACCGCCTATGAGTTCACAGATACGCAGTATTTT. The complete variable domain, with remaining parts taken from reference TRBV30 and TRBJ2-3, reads SQTIHQWPATLVQPVGSPLSLECTVEGTSNPNLYWYRQAAGRGLQLLFYSVGIGQISSEVPQNLSASRPQDRQFILSSKKLLLSDSGFYLCAWTAYEFTDTQYFGPGTRLTVL.

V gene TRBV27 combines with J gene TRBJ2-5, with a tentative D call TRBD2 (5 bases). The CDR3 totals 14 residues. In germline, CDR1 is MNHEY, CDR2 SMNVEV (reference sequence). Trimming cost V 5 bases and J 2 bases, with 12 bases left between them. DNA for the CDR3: TGTGCCAGCAGTGGCGGCGGGCTTCAAGAGACCCAGTACTTC. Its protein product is CASSGGGLQETQYF.

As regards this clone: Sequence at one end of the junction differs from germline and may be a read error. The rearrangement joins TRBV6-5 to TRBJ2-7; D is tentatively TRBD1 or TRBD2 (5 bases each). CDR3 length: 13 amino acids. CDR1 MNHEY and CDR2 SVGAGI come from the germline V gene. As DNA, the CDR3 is TGTGCCAGCAGTTACTCGGACCTGGGGGAGCAGTGCTTC. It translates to CASSYSDLGEQCF.

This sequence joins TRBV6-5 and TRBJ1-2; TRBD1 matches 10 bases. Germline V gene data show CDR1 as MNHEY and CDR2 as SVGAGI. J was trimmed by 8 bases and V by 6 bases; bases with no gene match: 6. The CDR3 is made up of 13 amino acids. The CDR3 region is CASRDRGYEGYTF. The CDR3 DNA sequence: TGTGCCAGCAGGGACAGGGGGTATGAAGGCTACACCTTC.

The CDR3 nucleotides read TGTGCCAGCAGTAAATCAACCAGCGCCAATGAGCAGTTCTTC. Translation gives CASSKSTSANEQFF. V gene TRBV6-5 combines with J gene TRBJ2-1; no reliable D call. The CDR3 is 14 residues long. Germline CDR1 and CDR2: MNHEY and SVGAGI. Trimming pared 5 bases from V and 6 bases from J, leaving 14 bases between.

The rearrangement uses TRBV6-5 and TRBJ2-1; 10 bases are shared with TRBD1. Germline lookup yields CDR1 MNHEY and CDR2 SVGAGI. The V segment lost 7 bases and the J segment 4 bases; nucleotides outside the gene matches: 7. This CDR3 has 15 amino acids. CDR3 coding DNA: TGTGCCAGCACTTCCGGGACAGGGGCGTACAATGAGCAGTTCTTC. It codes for CASTSGTGAYNEQFF.

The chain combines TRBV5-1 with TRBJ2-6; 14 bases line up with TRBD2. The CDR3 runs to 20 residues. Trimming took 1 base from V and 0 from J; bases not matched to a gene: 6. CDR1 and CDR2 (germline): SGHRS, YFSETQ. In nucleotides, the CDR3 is TGCGCCAGCAGCTTGAGACTAGCGGGAGGGACGTTCTCTGGGGCCAACGTCCTGACTTTC. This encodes CASSLRLAGGTFSGANVLTF.

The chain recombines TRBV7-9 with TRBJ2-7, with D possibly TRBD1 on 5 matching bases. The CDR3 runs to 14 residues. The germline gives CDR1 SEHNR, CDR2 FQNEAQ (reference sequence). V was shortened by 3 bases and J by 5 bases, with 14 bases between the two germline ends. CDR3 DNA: TGTGCCAGCAGCTTTCAACAGGAATCTGACGAGCAGTACTTC. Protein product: CASSFQQESDEQYF. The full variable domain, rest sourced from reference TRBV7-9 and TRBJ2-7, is DTGVSQNPRHKITKRGQNVTFRCDPISEHNRLYWYRQTLGQGPEFLTYFQNEAQLEKSRLLSDRFSAERPKGSFSTLEIQRTEQGDSAMYLCASSFQQESDEQYFGPGTRLTVT.

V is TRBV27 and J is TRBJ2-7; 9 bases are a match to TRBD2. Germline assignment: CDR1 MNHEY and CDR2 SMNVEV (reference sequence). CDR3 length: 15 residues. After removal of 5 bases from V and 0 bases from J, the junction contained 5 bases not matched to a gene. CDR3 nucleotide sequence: TGTGCCAGCAGTGCGACTAGCGGAGTCTCCTACGAGCAGTACTTC. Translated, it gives CASSATSGVSYEQYF.

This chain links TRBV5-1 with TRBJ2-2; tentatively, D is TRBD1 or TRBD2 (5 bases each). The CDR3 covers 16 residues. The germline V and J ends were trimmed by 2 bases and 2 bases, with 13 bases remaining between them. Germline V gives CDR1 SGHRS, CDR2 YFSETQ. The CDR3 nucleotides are TGCGCCAGCAGCTTAAACCCCGGGACCAACACCGGGGAGCTGTTTTTT. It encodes CASSLNPGTNTGELFF. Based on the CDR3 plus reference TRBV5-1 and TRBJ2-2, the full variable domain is KAGVTQTPRYLIKTRGQQVTLSCSPISGHRSVSWYQQTPGQGLQFLFEYFSETQRNKGNFPGRFSGRQFSNSRSEMNVSTLELGDSALYLCASSLNPGTNTGELFFGEGSRLTVL.

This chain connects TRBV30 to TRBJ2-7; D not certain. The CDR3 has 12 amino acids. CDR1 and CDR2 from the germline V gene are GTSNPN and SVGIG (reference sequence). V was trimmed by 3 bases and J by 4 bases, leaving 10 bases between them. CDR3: CAWRSRKYEQYF. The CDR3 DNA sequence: TGTGCCTGGAGGAGTCGGAAGTACGAGCAGTACTTC.

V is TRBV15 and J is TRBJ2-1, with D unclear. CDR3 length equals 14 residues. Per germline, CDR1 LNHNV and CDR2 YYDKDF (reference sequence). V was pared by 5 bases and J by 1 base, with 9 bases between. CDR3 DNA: TGTGCCACCAGCCCAGCGAGGTCCTACAATGAGCAGTTCTTC. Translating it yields CATSPARSYNEQFF.

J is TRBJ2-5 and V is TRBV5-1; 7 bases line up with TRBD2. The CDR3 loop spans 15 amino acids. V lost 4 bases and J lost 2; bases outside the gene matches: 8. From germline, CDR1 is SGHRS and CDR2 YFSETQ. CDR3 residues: CASSRNSGLQETQYF. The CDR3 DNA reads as TGCGCCAGCAGCCGCAATAGCGGGTTGCAAGAGACCCAGTACTTC.

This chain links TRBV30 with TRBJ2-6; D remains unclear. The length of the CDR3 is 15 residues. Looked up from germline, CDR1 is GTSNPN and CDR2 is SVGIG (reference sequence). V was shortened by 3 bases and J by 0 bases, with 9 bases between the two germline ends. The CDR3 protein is CAWSDRVSGANVLTF. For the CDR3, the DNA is TGTGCCTGGAGCGACCGCGTCTCTGGGGCCAACGTCCTGACTTTC.